These T cell receptor beta chains were read from a single sample in a study of blood T cell repertoires in COVID-19. Data came from immunoSEQ multiplex PCR; TCRdb stores just in-frame clones and leaves some out. The sample holds around 270,000 clones; 80% to 90% are singletons and the top ten take 3.5% to 4.5%. The specimen was PBMCs or T cells enriched from blood (not recorded which). The source is a woman aged 30 to 39 who had recovered from COVID-19. Both conserved end residues are part of each CDR3.

CDR3: CASSSLTGSNYGYTF; J: TRBJ1-2; V: TRBV5-1
CDR3: CASSLSFRSSYNEQFF; J: TRBJ2-1; V: TRBV27
CDR3: CASSPGVAFNSPLHF; J: TRBJ1-6; V: TRBV18
CDR3: CASSRRLTDTGELFF; J: TRBJ2-2; V: TRBV4-2
CDR3: CASSQDPGGVQPQHF; J: TRBJ1-5; V: TRBV4-2
CDR3: CASSEGKGVYGYTF; J: TRBJ1-2; V: TRBV25-1
CDR3: CASSGLAGESWGTDTQYF; J: TRBJ2-3; V: TRBV9
CDR3: CASSGLGAANEKLFF; J: TRBJ1-4; V: TRBV6-4
CDR3: CASSQGPFGIEEETQYF; J: TRBJ2-5; V: TRBV4-2
CDR3: CASSPPKWGRSTEAFF; J: TRBJ1-1; V: TRBV5-4
CDR3: CASRETGTGHAFF; J: TRBJ1-1; V: TRBV9
CDR3: CAWTPGGGQPQHF; J: TRBJ1-5; V: TRBV30
CDR3: CASSPGLWDTQYF; J: TRBJ2-3; V: TRBV7-3
CDR3: CASSQDWSGSGTDTQYF; J: TRBJ2-3; V: TRBV3-1/TRBV3-2
CDR3: CASSPPRGGRRQPQHF; J: TRBJ1-5; V: TRBV11-3
CDR3: CASSDIGERDEQFF; J: TRBJ2-1; V: TRBV2
CDR3: CASSSGTGPNNEQFF; J: TRBJ2-1; V: TRBV5-1
CDR3: CASDNGGGVETQYF; J: TRBJ2-5; V: TRBV7-2
CDR3: CSVHEEQFF; J: TRBJ2-1; V: TRBV29-1
CDR3: CASSLRLAGGDTQYF; J: TRBJ2-3; V: TRBV7-6
CDR3: CASSYNGGMDSPLHF; J: TRBJ1-6; V: TRBV6-8
CDR3: CASSPTVDEQYF; J: TRBJ2-7; V: TRBV5-4
CDR3: CASSLAATGIYEQYF; J: TRBJ2-7; V: TRBV7-2
CDR3: CASREQGALPTEAFF; J: TRBJ1-1; V: TRBV5-1
CDR3: CASSLGSKGGNQPQHF; J: TRBJ1-5; V: TRBV7-9
CDR3: CASSHPPQGQATNQPQHF; J: TRBJ1-5; V: TRBV4-1
CDR3: CASSQAGVFSGNTIYF; J: TRBJ1-3; V: TRBV3-1/TRBV3-2
CDR3: CASSLSDRVYGYTF; J: TRBJ1-2; V: TRBV28
CDR3: CASSIDGTRSSYEQYF; J: TRBJ2-7; V: TRBV19
CDR3: CASSFEGGGRDTQYF; J: TRBJ2-3; V: TRBV28
CDR3: CASSLRGGEETQYF; J: TRBJ2-5; V: TRBV28
CDR3: CASSGQGMNTEAFF; J: TRBJ1-1; V: TRBV5-1
CDR3: CASSMAGLTPQHF; J: TRBJ1-5; V: TRBV19
CDR3: CASSKTGTEYQETQYF; J: TRBJ2-5; V: TRBV5-1
CDR3: CASSYPAPGGDNEQFF; J: TRBJ2-1; V: TRBV6-7
CDR3: CASSGSGSGRQF; J: TRBJ2-3; V: TRBV2
CDR3: CAISEPPGQGAGGYTF; J: TRBJ1-2; V: TRBV10-3
CDR3: CASSLATDTQYF; J: TRBJ2-3; V: TRBV5-4
CDR3: CASSKVWSRRNTEAFF; J: TRBJ1-1; V: TRBV21-1
CDR3: CASSQLTSYDEQFF; J: TRBJ2-1; V: TRBV7-9
CDR3: CASSARLAGEETAATDTQYF; J: TRBJ2-3; V: TRBV3-1/TRBV3-2
CDR3: CASSLDGRATDTQYF; J: TRBJ2-3; V: TRBV5-8
CDR3: CASSQSLRPGNTIYF; J: TRBJ1-3; V: TRBV4-2
CDR3: CATSESPGKGATGELFF; J: TRBJ2-2; V: TRBV24-1
CDR3: CASSDRVNYGYTF; J: TRBJ1-2; V: TRBV27
CDR3: CASSQAAQGYEQYF; J: TRBJ2-7; V: TRBV3-1/TRBV3-2
CDR3: CASSPPAGGAKAFF; J: TRBJ1-1; V: TRBV18
CDR3: CASSYSTGNGYTF; J: TRBJ1-2; V: TRBV6-5
CDR3: CASSQPPGSRDTNQPQHF; J: TRBJ1-5; V: TRBV4-1
CDR3: CASSVGWTSYEQYF; J: TRBJ2-7; V: TRBV9
CDR3: CASSLDLRGNEQFF; J: TRBJ2-1; V: TRBV5-4
CDR3: CASSVGQGENSPLHF; J: TRBJ1-6; V: TRBV18